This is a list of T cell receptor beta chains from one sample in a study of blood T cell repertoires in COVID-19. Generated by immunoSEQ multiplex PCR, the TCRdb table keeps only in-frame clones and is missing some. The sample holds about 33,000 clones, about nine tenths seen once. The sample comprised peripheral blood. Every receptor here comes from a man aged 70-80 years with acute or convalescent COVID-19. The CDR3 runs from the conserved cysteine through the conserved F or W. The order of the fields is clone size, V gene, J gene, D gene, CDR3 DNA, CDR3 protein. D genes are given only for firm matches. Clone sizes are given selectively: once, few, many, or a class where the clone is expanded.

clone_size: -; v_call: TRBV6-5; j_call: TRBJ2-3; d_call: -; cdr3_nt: TGTGCCAGCAGTAAGCCTAGCACAGATACGCAGTATTTT; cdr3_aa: CASSKPSTDTQYF
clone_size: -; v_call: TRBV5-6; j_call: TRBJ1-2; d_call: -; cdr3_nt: TGTGCCAGCAGCTTGGATGGGGGCGGCTACACCTTC; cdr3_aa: CASSLDGGGYTF
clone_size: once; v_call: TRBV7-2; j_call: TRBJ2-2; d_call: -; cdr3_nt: TGTGCCAGCAGCTTAGTCCTAGCTTCATACGCCGGGGAGCTGTTTTTT; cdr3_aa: CASSLVLASYAGELFF
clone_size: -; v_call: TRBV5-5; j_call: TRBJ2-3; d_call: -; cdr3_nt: TGTGCCAGCAGCTTGGACGGGAGTGGCACAGATACGCAGTATTTT; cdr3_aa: CASSLDGSGTDTQYF
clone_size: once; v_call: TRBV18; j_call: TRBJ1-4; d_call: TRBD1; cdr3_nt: TGTGCCAGCTCACCGCAACAGGGGGCTAATGAAAAACTGTTTTTT; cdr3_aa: CASSPQQGANEKLFF
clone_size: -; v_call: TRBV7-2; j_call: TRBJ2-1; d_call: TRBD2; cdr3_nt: TGTGCCAGCAGCCTTCCTATGACTAGCGGGGGCAATGAGCAGTTCTTC; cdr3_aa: CASSLPMTSGGNEQFF
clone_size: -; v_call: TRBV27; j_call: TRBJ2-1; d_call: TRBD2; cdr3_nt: TGTGCCAGCAGTCCGGGGACTAGCGTTCTCAATGAGCAGTTCTTC; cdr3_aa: CASSPGTSVLNEQFF
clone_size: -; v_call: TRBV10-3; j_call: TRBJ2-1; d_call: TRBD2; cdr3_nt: TGTGCCATCAGTGAGCTGACCGGGGGGGCCTCCTACAATGAGCAGTTCTTC; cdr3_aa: CAISELTGGASYNEQFF
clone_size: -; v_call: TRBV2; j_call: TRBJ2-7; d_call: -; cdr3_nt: TGTGCCAGCAGTGAAGGACTGGGGAGCCCCCTAGGGCAGTACTTC; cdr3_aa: CASSEGLGSPLGQYF
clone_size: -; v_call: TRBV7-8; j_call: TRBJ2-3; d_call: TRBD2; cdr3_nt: TGTGCCAGCAGATTCAGCCCTAGCGGGAGGACAGATACGCAGTATTTT; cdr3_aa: CASRFSPSGRTDTQYF
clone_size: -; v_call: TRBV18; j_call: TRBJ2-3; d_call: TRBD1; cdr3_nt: TGTGCCAGCTCCTCCGGGACCCAGGGGGGCACAGATACGCAGTATTTT; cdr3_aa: CASSSGTQGGTDTQYF
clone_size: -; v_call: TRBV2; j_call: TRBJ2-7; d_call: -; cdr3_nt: TGTGCCAGCAGGCAAGGGAGTTACGAGCAGTACTTC; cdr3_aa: CASRQGSYEQYF
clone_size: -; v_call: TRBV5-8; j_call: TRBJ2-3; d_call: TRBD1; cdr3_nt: TGTGCCAGCAGCCCGACAGGGACCCGCACAGATACGCAGTATTTT; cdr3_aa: CASSPTGTRTDTQYF
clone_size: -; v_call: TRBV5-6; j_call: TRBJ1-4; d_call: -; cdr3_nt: TGTGCCAGCAGCTTGGGGGAGTTTAATGAAAAACTGTTTTTT; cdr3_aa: CASSLGEFNEKLFF
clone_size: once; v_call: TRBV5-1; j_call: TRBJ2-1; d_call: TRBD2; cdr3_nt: TGCGCCAGCAGCTTGAGCGGGAGTCTGGAAAATGAGCAGTTCTTC; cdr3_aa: CASSLSGSLENEQFF